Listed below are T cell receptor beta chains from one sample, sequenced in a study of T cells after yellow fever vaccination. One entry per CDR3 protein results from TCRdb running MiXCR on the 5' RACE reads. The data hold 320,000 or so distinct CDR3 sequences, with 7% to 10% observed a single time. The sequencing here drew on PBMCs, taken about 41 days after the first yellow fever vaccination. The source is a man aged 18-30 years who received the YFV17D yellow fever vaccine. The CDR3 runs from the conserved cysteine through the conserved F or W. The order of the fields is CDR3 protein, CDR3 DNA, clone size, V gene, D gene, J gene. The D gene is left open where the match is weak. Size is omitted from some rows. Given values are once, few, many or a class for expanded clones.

CASSLEGSGDTQYF | TGCGCCAGCAGCTTAGAGGGGAGCGGAGATACGCAGTATTTT | - | TRBV5-1 | - | TRBJ2-3
CASSLVQEQETQYF | TGCGCCAGCAGCTTGGTCCAGGAACAAGAGACCCAGTACTTC | - | TRBV5-1 | - | TRBJ2-5
CASGRQGTYEQYF | TGCGCCAGCGGCCGACAGGGGACCTACGAGCAGTACTTC | many | TRBV5-1 | TRBD1 | TRBJ2-7
CASSWGTSIDTEAFF | TGCGCCAGCAGCTGGGGGACGTCTATAGACACTGAAGCTTTCTTT | few | TRBV5-1 | - | TRBJ1-1
CASSLVSLPLLSGTVNTEAFF | TGTGCCAGCAGTTTAGTTTCCTTGCCACTCTTATCCGGGACAGTGAACACTGAAGCTTTCTTT | - | TRBV12-3/TRBV12-4 | TRBD1 | TRBJ1-1
CASSLAPYQETQYF | TGTGCCAGCAGTTTAGCCCCGTACCAAGAGACCCAGTACTTC | few | TRBV12-3/TRBV12-4 | - | TRBJ2-5
CSAMVRAPDTQYF | TGCAGTGCCATGGTCAGAGCGCCAGATACGCAGTATTTT | - | TRBV20-1 | - | TRBJ2-3
CASSPRLAGGADTQYF | TGTGCCAGCAGCCCACGACTAGCGGGGGGGGCAGATACGCAGTATTTT | few | TRBV13 | TRBD2 | TRBJ2-3
CASSLADFMGEQYF | TGTGCCAGCAGCTTGGCCGACTTTATGGGCGAGCAGTACTTC | - | TRBV5-5 | - | TRBJ2-7
CSARTSGVQETQYF | TGCAGTGCTCGGACTAGCGGGGTCCAAGAGACCCAGTACTTC | - | TRBV20-1 | TRBD2 | TRBJ2-5
CASSLGPFAGEQFF | TGCGCCAGCAGCTTGGGTCCTTTCGCGGGTGAGCAGTTCTTC | many | TRBV5-1 | - | TRBJ2-1
CASGGPGSYNSPLHF | TGTGCCAGCGGGGGTCCCGGCTCCTATAATTCACCCCTCCACTTT | few | TRBV19 | - | TRBJ1-6
CASSLSRSGYYNEQFF | TGTGCCAGCAGTTTGAGTCGCAGCGGTTACTACAATGAGCAGTTCTTC | - | TRBV12-3/TRBV12-4 | - | TRBJ2-1
CASSGESRVFGYTF | TGCGCCAGCAGCGGCGAAAGCAGGGTTTTCGGCTACACCTTC | - | TRBV5-1 | - | TRBJ1-2
CASSLEGWGSDTEAFF | TGTGCCAGCAGCTTGGAAGGGTGGGGCAGTGACACTGAAGCTTTCTTT | - | TRBV5-4 | - | TRBJ1-1
CASSLIAGSGELFF | TGTGCCAGCAGTTTAATTGCGGGGTCCGGGGAGCTGTTTTTT | few | TRBV12-3/TRBV12-4 | - | TRBJ2-2
CASSLVPVTGNTIYF | TGTGCCAGCAGCTTAGTGCCGGTAACTGGAAACACCATATATTTT | many | TRBV7-9 | - | TRBJ1-3
CASSSGTGGDGELFF | TGTGCCAGCAGCTCCGGGACAGGGGGCGACGGGGAGCTGTTTTTT | many | TRBV12-3/TRBV12-4 | TRBD1 | TRBJ2-2
CASSFTVNTGEQFF | TGTGCCAGCAGCTTTACAGTAAACACCGGGGAGCAGTTTTTT | - | TRBV7-3 | - | TRBJ2-2
CASSPTGVEQFF | TGTGCCAGCAGCCCGACCGGGGTTGAGCAGTTCTTC | few | TRBV9 | - | TRBJ2-1
CSARVSGGGRSYNEQFF | TGCAGTGCTAGAGTTAGCGGGGGGGGCCGCTCCTACAATGAGCAGTTCTTC | few | TRBV20-1 | TRBD2 | TRBJ2-1
CASVLSSYNEQFF | TGTGCCAGCGTTCTCAGCTCCTACAATGAGCAGTTCTTC | many | TRBV6-2/TRBV6-3 | - | TRBJ2-1
CASSLDGGWYGYTF | TGTGCCAGCAGCTTAGATGGGGGGTGGTATGGCTACACCTTC | few | TRBV7-2 | - | TRBJ1-2
CASSLAGETEAFF | TGTGCCAGCAGCTTAGCAGGGGAAACTGAAGCTTTCTTT | few | TRBV7-9 | - | TRBJ1-1
CASGSGGDEQFF | TGTGCTAGTGGTTCCGGGGGAGATGAGCAGTTCTTC | - | TRBV12-5 | - | TRBJ2-1
CASSLVGSGGVETQYF | TGTGCCAGCAGCTTAGTCGGCAGCGGAGGGGTGGAGACCCAGTACTTC | few | TRBV7-2 | - | TRBJ2-5
CASSPDTEYTDTQYF | TGCGCCAGCAGCCCGGACACCGAATACACAGATACGCAGTATTTT | - | TRBV5-1 | - | TRBJ2-3
CSAIALETGFAQETQYF | TGCAGTGCTATCGCTTTAGAAACAGGGTTCGCGCAAGAGACCCAGTACTTC | - | TRBV20-1 | - | TRBJ2-5
CASSPMGAEAFF | TGTGCCAGCAGCCCGATGGGGGCGGAAGCTTTCTTT | - | TRBV7-2 | - | TRBJ1-1
CASSTSVGMNTEAFF | TGTGCCAGCAGCACATCTGTCGGCATGAACACTGAAGCTTTCTTT | few | TRBV5-5 | - | TRBJ1-1
CASSEFWGDGYTF | TGTGCCAGCAGTGAATTTTGGGGAGACGGCTACACCTTC | few | TRBV25-1 | - | TRBJ1-2
CASSLQGRVTEAFF | TGTGCCAGCAGTCTCCAGGGCAGAGTCACTGAAGCTTTCTTT | few | TRBV7-2 | - | TRBJ1-1
CASSTGALGYTF | TGTGCCAGCAGCACCGGGGCTCTGGGCTACACCTTC | - | TRBV2 | - | TRBJ1-2
CASSGPIGTLGGYTF | TGCGCCAGCAGTGGCCCGATCGGGACTCTAGGTGGCTACACCTTC | many | TRBV10-2 | - | TRBJ1-2
CASSYSWLSYNSPLHF | TGTGCCAGCAGTTACTCTTGGCTCTCCTATAATTCACCCCTCCACTTT | - | TRBV6-5 | - | TRBJ1-6
CSAPGQGSETQYF | TGCAGTGCTCCGGGACAGGGCTCGGAGACCCAGTACTTC | - | TRBV20-1 | TRBD1 | TRBJ2-5
CASSISAKEYNEQFF | TGTGCCAGTAGTATATCGGCTAAAGAGTACAATGAGCAGTTCTTC | - | TRBV19 | - | TRBJ2-1
CRTAELFTDTQYF | TGCAGAACAGCGGAACTTTTCACAGATACGCAGTATTTT | many | TRBV20-1 | - | TRBJ2-3
CASRLLRSGELFF | TGTGCCAGCAGGCTACTTAGGTCCGGGGAGCTGTTTTTT | - | TRBV27 | - | TRBJ2-2
CASSLEGTGSGYTF | TGTGCCAGCAGCTTGGAGGGGACAGGGTCCGGCTACACCTTC | few | TRBV5-4 | TRBD1 | TRBJ1-2
CASSTGNGANVLTF | TGTGCCAGCTCAACAGGGAATGGGGCCAACGTCCTGACTTTC | - | TRBV18 | - | TRBJ2-6
CASSQGTSGQETQYF | TGTGCCAGCAGCCAAGGGACTAGCGGCCAAGAGACCCAGTACTTC | few | TRBV4-2 | TRBD2 | TRBJ2-5
CSASRGRNTGELFF | TGCAGTGCTAGTCGGGGGAGGAACACCGGGGAGCTGTTTTTT | few | TRBV20-1 | - | TRBJ2-2
CASSLGTDRANGYTF | TGTGCCAGCAGCTTAGGAACGGACAGGGCAAATGGCTACACCTTC | few | TRBV7-8 | TRBD1 | TRBJ1-2
CASSPAGGNYGYTF | TGTGCCAGCTCACCGGCAGGGGGCAACTATGGCTACACCTTC | few | TRBV18 | TRBD1 | TRBJ1-2
CASSWTGYEQYF | TGTGCCAGCAGTTGGACAGGCTACGAGCAGTACTTC | many | TRBV6-2/TRBV6-3 | TRBD1 | TRBJ2-7
CASYQSSYNEQFF | TGTGCCAGCTACCAGAGCTCCTACAATGAGCAGTTCTTC | few | TRBV2 | - | TRBJ2-1
CASSLTSGGSYNEQFF | TGTGCCAGCAGTTTGACTAGCGGGGGTTCCTACAATGAGCAGTTCTTC | many | TRBV5-1 | TRBD2 | TRBJ2-1
CSASITGSGGYTF | TGCAGTGCTAGTATCACCGGGAGTGGCGGCTACACCTTC | - | TRBV20-1 | - | TRBJ1-2
CASSLVRGRNTGELFF | TGTGCCAGCAGCTTAGTTCGGGGGCGCAACACCGGGGAGCTGTTTTTT | many | TRBV7-6 | - | TRBJ2-2
CASSFSDRGRETQYF | TGTGCCAGCAGCTTCAGTGACAGGGGGCGAGAGACCCAGTACTTC | - | TRBV11-2 | TRBD1 | TRBJ2-5